The 27 T cell receptor beta chains listed next were all sequenced from one sample in a study of blood T cell repertoires in COVID-19. Repertoires were generated with immunoSEQ multiplex PCR, while TCRdb's copy carries only in-frame clones and drops some. The table includes approximately 220,000 clones, more than 70% detected once. Sequenced: PBMCs or T cells enriched from blood (not recorded which). The source of these receptors is a middle-aged woman with acute COVID-19.

The V gene is TRBV19, the J gene TRBJ1-2, with D perhaps matching TRBD1 (6 bases). V gave up 5 bases and J gave up 0 bases, with 10 bases separating them. The CDR3 is made up of 14 amino acids. The germline gives CDR1 LNHDA, CDR2 SQIVND (reference sequence). The CDR3 here is CASSRQEANYGYTF. DNA of the CDR3: TGTGCCAGTAGTCGACAGGAAGCTAACTATGGCTACACCTTC.

This clone has a handful of counts. The chain carries TRBV7-2 and TRBJ2-5; TRBD1 aligns across 10 bases. Germline lookup yields CDR1 SGHTA and CDR2 FQGNSA. This CDR3 has 15 amino acids. V trimming: 5 bases; J trimming: 5 bases; junction bases outside the gene matches: 8. The CDR3 nucleotides are TGTGCCAGCAGCGTTACCGGGACAGGGGTCGAGACCCAGTACTTC. Translation: CASSVTGTGVETQYF.

The rearrangement joins TRBV30 to TRBJ2-3; TRBD2 matches at 8 bases. This CDR3 region has 13 residues. V lost 5 bases and J lost 0; bases outside the gene matches: 1. Germline CDR1 and CDR2: GTSNPN and SVGIG (reference sequence). The DNA for the CDR3 is TGTGCCTGGGTAGCGGGAAGCACAGATACGCAGTATTTT. The encoded protein is CAWVAGSTDTQYF.

The DNA for the CDR3 is TGTGCCAGTAGTATGGAGAGCTCCTATAATTCACCCCTCCACTTT. This translates into CASSMESSYNSPLHF. This rearrangement joins TRBV19 to TRBJ1-6, with D unclear. Trimming took off 3 bases at V and 0 bases at J, with 6 bases between the two ends. This CDR3 comprises 15 residues. Looked up from germline, CDR1 is LNHDA and CDR2 is SQIVND (reference sequence).

V is TRBV2 and J is TRBJ1-5; TRBD1 matches at 7 bases. From germline, CDR1 is SNHLY and CDR2 FYNNEI. Germline trimming cut 7 bases from V and 1 base from J; bases unmatched to any gene: 7. CDR3 length: 15 residues. The CDR3 here is CASTRQGVSNQPQHF. CDR3 sequence (DNA): TGTGCCAGCACCAGACAGGGAGTAAGCAATCAGCCCCAGCATTTT.

CDR3 sequence (DNA): TGTGCCAGCAGTCTCCAGGGTAACCCCGCTGAAGCTTTCTTT. Protein sequence: CASSLQGNPAEAFF. V and J are TRBV3-1 (or the pseudogene TRBV3-2) and TRBJ1-1, with TRBD1 as a possible D gene (5 bases). This CDR3 comprises 14 residues. Germline CDR1 reads LGHDT; CDR2 reads YNNKEL (reference sequence). Trimming stripped 6 bases from V and 6 bases from J, with 17 bases between.

The J gene is TRBJ2-7, the V gene TRBV27; D perhaps matches TRBD2 (6 bases). Trimming cost V 2 bases and J 1 base, with 6 bases left between them. The CDR3 sequence is 13 residues long. The germline V gene encodes CDR1 MNHEY and CDR2 SMNVEV (reference sequence). Written as DNA, the CDR3 is TGTGCCAGCAGTTTAGGAGGGTCCTACGAGCAGTACTTC. It yields the protein CASSLGGSYEQYF.

This clone was detected many times. The chain joins TRBV5-5 to TRBJ2-3; D might be TRBD1 (6 bases). Germline V CDR1 and CDR2: SGHKS, YYEKEE (reference sequence). The length of the CDR3 is 15 residues. Trimming pared 3 bases from V and 0 bases from J, leaving 11 bases between. The CDR3 coding sequence is TGTGCCAGCAGCTGGGCACAGGGTAGCACAGATACGCAGTATTTT. Protein sequence: CASSWAQGSTDTQYF.

This chain connects TRBV10-3 to TRBJ1-4; D is unresolved. Germline V gene lookup returns CDR1 ENHRY and CDR2 SYGVKD. Deletions cut 2 bases from V and 6 bases from J, with 13 bases between. The CDR3 consists of 15 residues. Written as DNA, the CDR3 is TGTGCCATCAGTGAGCGCTGGAGGGAAGATGAAAAACTGTTTTTT. This gives the protein CAISERWREDEKLFF.

The V and J genes are TRBV15 and TRBJ2-7; D call uncertain. Per germline, CDR1 LNHNV and CDR2 YYDKDF (reference sequence). The CDR3 is 13 amino acids. With 3 bases removed from V and 0 bases from J, the gap between germline ends came to 6 bases. The DNA for the CDR3 is TGTGCCACCAGCAGGGGCAGCTCCTACGAGCAGTACTTC. Encoded protein: CATSRGSSYEQYF.

The DNA of the CDR3 is TGTGCCAGTAGGACAGGCCAAAAACTGTTTTTT. Translating it yields CASRTGQKLFF. V and J are TRBV19 and TRBJ1-4; D may be TRBD1 (6 bases). Deletions cut 6 bases from V and 9 bases from J, with 8 bases between. Per germline, CDR1 LNHDA and CDR2 SQIVND (reference sequence). The CDR3 is 11 residues long.

The chain is built from TRBV6-5 and TRBJ1-1; TRBD1 aligns across 8 bases. CDR3 length: 14 residues. Trimming took 7 bases from V and 0 from J; bases not matched to a gene: 4. From germline, CDR1 is MNHEY and CDR2 SVGAGI. The CDR3 bases are TGTGCCAGCACCCGGACAGGGTTGAACACTGAAGCTTTCTTT. Residues: CASTRTGLNTEAFF.

This clone was counted only a few times. In nucleotides, the CDR3 is TGTGCCAGCAGCCGTGGAGGATCCTACGAGCAGTACTTC. This sequence encodes CASSRGGSYEQYF. V and J are TRBV6-2 or TRBV6-3 and TRBJ2-7, with D perhaps TRBD2 (5 bases). The CDR3 length is 13 residues. Trimming pared 6 bases from V and 1 base from J, leaving 10 bases between. Germline CDR1 MNHEY, CDR2 SVGEGT.

The chain employs TRBV6-2 or TRBV6-3 and TRBJ2-3, with D perhaps TRBD2 (6 bases). This CDR3 comprises 17 residues. The V end was cut by 6 bases, the J end by 0 bases, with 19 bases between. Germline lookup yields CDR1 MNHEY and CDR2 SVGEGT. In DNA, the CDR3 is TGTGCCAGCAGCCACCCGACTAGAATGGGGAGCACAGATACGCAGTATTTT. Translation gives CASSHPTRMGSTDTQYF.

The chain joins TRBV5-4 to TRBJ2-5; D unclear. Germline V gene lookup returns CDR1 SGHNT and CDR2 YYREEE (reference sequence). The CDR3 is 13 residues long. With 7 bases removed from V and 7 bases from J, the gap between germline ends came to 17 bases. DNA of the CDR3: TGTGCCAGCGGAAGTAGCTTTGAAGGGACCCAGTACTTC. Protein sequence: CASGSSFEGTQYF. The full variable domain, in which reference TRBV5-4 and TRBJ2-5 provide the parts outside the CDR3, is ETGVTQSPTHLIKTRGQQVTLRCSSQSGHNTVSWYQQALGQGPQFIFQYYREEENGRGNFPPRFSGLQFPNYSSELNVNALELDDSALYLCASGSSFEGTQYFGPGTRLLVL.

The V gene is TRBV24-1, the J gene TRBJ2-3; D not resolved. This CDR3 has 15 residues. V lost 1 base and J 5 bases, leaving 12 bases between the germline ends. Germline lookup yields CDR1 KGHDR and CDR2 SFDVKD. Written as DNA, the CDR3 is TGTGCCACCAGTGATTTCTCGGGTCTGGTAGATACGCAGTATTTT. This gives the protein CATSDFSGLVDTQYF.

The chain has TRBV6-5 and TRBJ2-1, with 9 bases lining up with TRBD2. Germline trimming cut 2 bases from V and 6 bases from J; bases unmatched to any gene: 2. CDR1 is MNHEY and CDR2 is SVGAGI in the germline V gene. CDR3 length: 14 amino acids. The CDR3 DNA follows: TGTGCCAGCAGTTACCCGGGACTAGCCAATGAGCAGTTCTTC. Encoded protein: CASSYPGLANEQFF.

This clone was observed once. The chain recombines TRBV4-3 with TRBJ2-5; D unclear. Germline V gene sequence: CDR1 LGHNA, CDR2 YSLEER. The V gene lost 0 bases and the J gene lost 3 bases, with 8 bases spanning the gap. The CDR3 consists of 14 residues. The CDR3 DNA sequence: TGCGCCAGCAGCCAAGATTCGCAGAAAGAGACCCAGTACTTC. Translated: CASSQDSQKETQYF.

V is TRBV25-1 and J is TRBJ2-1, with 9 bases matching TRBD2. Germline V gene lookup returns CDR1 MGHDK and CDR2 SYGVNS. V gave up 5 bases and J gave up 4 bases; unmatched junction bases: 9. This CDR3 spans 16 amino acids. CDR3 loop: CASSRVAGEIYNEQFF. The CDR3 DNA reads as TGTGCCAGCAGTCGCGTAGCGGGAGAGATTTACAATGAGCAGTTCTTC.

This clone was seen just once. This sequence joins TRBV7-3 and TRBJ2-3, with D maybe TRBD2 (6 bases). Trimming removed 4 bases at V and 2 bases at J, with 19 bases between. CDR3 size: 17 residues. Germline V CDR1 and CDR2: SGHTA, FQGTGA. The CDR3 region has the DNA TGTGCCAGCAGCTCCGCCCGCGGACGGACTAACACAGATACGCAGTATTTT. Protein sequence: CASSSARGRTNTDTQYF.

J is TRBJ1-1 and V is TRBV9, with D unresolved. Trimming shortened V by 4 bases and J by 6 bases, and 13 bases separated the two germline ends. Germline V CDR1 and CDR2: SGDLS, YYNGEE. The CDR3 runs 13 residues. This CDR3 is CASSPGRPPEAFF. The CDR3 DNA reads TGTGCCAGCAGCCCCGGGAGACCCCCTGAAGCTTTCTTT.

V gene TRBV11-2 combines with J gene TRBJ1-2; 9 bases are shared with TRBD1. V dropped 4 bases and J dropped 9; count of bases not matched to a gene: 3. Germline CDR1 SGHAT, CDR2 FQNNGV. This CDR3 is 12 amino acids long. CDR3 coding DNA: TGTGCCAGCAGCTGGGACAGGGATCGCTACACCTTC. The encoded protein is CASSWDRDRYTF.

J is TRBJ2-6 and V is TRBV30; weak D call: TRBD1 (6 bases). The V end lost 2 bases, the J end lost 2 bases, and 13 bases lay between the germline ends. CDR1 and CDR2 (germline): GTSNPN, SVGIG (reference sequence). The CDR3 has 16 residues. CDR3 region: CAWSPTGSPGANVLTF. DNA of the CDR3: TGTGCCTGGAGTCCCACAGGGAGCCCTGGGGCCAACGTCCTGACTTTC.

V usage is TRBV19 and J usage is TRBJ2-5; 9 bases are shared with TRBD1. Per the germline V gene, CDR1 is LNHDA and CDR2 is SQIVND (reference sequence). V lost 8 bases, J lost 2 bases, and 3 bases stayed unmatched. This CDR3 region has 13 residues. The DNA for the CDR3 is TGTGCCAGTTCGGACAGGGGACAAGAGACCCAGTACTTC. It yields the protein CASSDRGQETQYF.

The chain uses TRBV10-3 and TRBJ2-7; D is unresolved. V was shortened by 6 bases and J by 0 bases, with 15 bases between the two germline ends. Germline V lookup: CDR1 ENHRY, CDR2 SYGVKD. This CDR3 is 15 amino acids long. The CDR3 region has the DNA TGTGCCATCAGGAATAGCAGCAATTTCTCCTACGAGCAGTACTTC. This codes for CAIRNSSNFSYEQYF.

The sample holds a few counts of this clone. The chain uses TRBV28 and TRBJ2-1; 9 bases agree with TRBD2. Germline-derived CDR1 and CDR2 are MDHEN and SYDVKM. The V segment lost 6 bases and the J segment 7 bases; nucleotides outside the gene matches: 10. The CDR3 spans 15 residues. CDR3 protein: CASRTHGSGGNEQFF. In nucleotides, the CDR3 is TGTGCCAGCAGAACCCATGGTAGCGGGGGAAATGAGCAGTTCTTC.

The V call is TRBV28, the J call TRBJ1-2; D unclear. The CDR3 is 13 amino acids. Trimming pared 5 bases from V and 7 bases from J, leaving 14 bases between. CDR1 is MDHEN, CDR2 SYDVKM, per germline. CDR3 in DNA: TGTGCCAGCAGTCCTCGATCAGAGGTTGGCTACACCTTC. Protein product: CASSPRSEVGYTF.